The source of this TCR beta chain is a study of T-cell memory formation after mild COVID-19. Amplification by 5'RACE using constant-segment primers produced TCR alpha and TCR beta cDNA libraries that carried sample barcodes and UMIs. TCRdb passed the 5' RACE reads through MiXCR, listing each CDR3 protein once. The sample shows approximately 400,000 distinct CDR3 sequences, roughly a quarter of them seen only once. Germline V gene data show CDR1 as LNHDA and CDR2 as SQIVND (reference sequence). The CDR3 spans 13 residues. The germline V and J ends were trimmed by 6 bases and 5 bases, with 10 bases remaining between them. General study results and limits: Clones that contracted from day 15 to 85 had balanced CD4/CD8; later expanders were CD4+ biased. Confirmation was lacking for SARS-CoV-2 specificity of second-wave clones that peaked on day 37.

As for this clonotype: Its specificity is not known.

V usage is TRBV19 and J usage is TRBJ2-2; D gene unclear. The receptor was derived from an adult woman who had mild COVID-19 (a few samples of this study predate the infection). Cell type and time point are not known. The sample comprised PBMCs or a T cell subset sorted from them (not recorded which). CDR3 DNA sequence: TGTGCCAGTAGGGGTCCGAGGACCGGGGAGCTGTTTTTT. Protein product: CASRGPRTGELFF.